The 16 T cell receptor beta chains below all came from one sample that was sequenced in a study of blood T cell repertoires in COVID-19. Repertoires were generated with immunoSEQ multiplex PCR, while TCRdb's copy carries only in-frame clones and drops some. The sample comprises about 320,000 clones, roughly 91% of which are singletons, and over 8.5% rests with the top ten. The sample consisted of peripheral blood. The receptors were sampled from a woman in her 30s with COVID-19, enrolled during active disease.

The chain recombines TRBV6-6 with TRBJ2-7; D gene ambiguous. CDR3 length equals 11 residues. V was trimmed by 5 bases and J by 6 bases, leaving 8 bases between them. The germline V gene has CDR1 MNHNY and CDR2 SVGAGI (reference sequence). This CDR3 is CASSTPSEQYF. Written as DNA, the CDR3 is TGTGCCAGCAGTACTCCTAGCGAGCAGTACTTC.

As DNA, the CDR3 is TGTGCCAGCAGCCCTTACCCCACAGGGCAGCCTAACTATGGCTACACCTTC. This sequence encodes CASSPYPTGQPNYGYTF. J is TRBJ1-2 and V is TRBV5-4; weak D call: TRBD1 (6 bases). Looked up from germline, CDR1 is SGHNT and CDR2 is YYREEE (reference sequence). V was clipped by 4 bases and J by 0 bases, with 19 bases between them. This CDR3 spans 17 amino acids.

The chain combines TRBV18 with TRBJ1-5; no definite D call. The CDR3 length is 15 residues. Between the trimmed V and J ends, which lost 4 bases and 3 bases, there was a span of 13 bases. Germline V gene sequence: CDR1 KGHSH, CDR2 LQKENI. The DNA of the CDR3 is TGTGCCAGCTCACTCTCGTCAGGATACAATCAGCCCCAGCATTTT. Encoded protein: CASSLSSGYNQPQHF. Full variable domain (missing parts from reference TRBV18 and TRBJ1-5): NAGVMQNPRHLVRRRGQEARLRCSPMKGHSHVYWYRQLPEEGLKFMVYLQKENIIDESGMPKERFSAEFPKEGPSILRIQQVVRGDSAAYFCASSLSSGYNQPQHFGDGTRLSIL.

As DNA, the CDR3 is TGTGCCAGCTCAAACGGACAGTATGGCTACACCTTC. Translated: CASSNGQYGYTF. The genes are TRBV18 and TRBJ1-2; possibly TRBD1 for D (6 bases). The germline V gene has CDR1 KGHSH and CDR2 LQKENI. Trimming shortened V by 5 bases and J by 5 bases, and 9 bases separated the two germline ends. The CDR3 runs to 12 residues.

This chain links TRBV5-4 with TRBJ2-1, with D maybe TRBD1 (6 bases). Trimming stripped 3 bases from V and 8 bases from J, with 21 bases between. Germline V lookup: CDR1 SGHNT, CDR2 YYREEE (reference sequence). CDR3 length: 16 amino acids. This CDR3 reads CASSYLVGQGLDEQFF. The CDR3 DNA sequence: TGTGCCAGCAGCTACTTAGTGGGTCAGGGGCTTGATGAGCAGTTCTTC.

CDR3 protein: CASSQDDVIAPIDRGQFF. The CDR3 DNA sequence: TGCGCCAGCAGCCAAGATGATGTAATCGCTCCGATTGACAGGGGGCAGTTCTTC. The V call is TRBV4-1, the J call TRBJ2-1, with 8 bases aligning to TRBD1. Unmatched junction bases numbered 19, after V lost 0 bases and J lost 12 bases. CDR3 length: 18 residues. Germline V gene sequence: CDR1 MGHRA, CDR2 YSYEKL.

This CDR3 is CASSLSGEQYF. Here the CDR3 DNA reads TGTGCCAGCTCCCTCAGCGGGGAGCAGTACTTC. The chain links TRBV18 to TRBJ2-7; D may be TRBD2 (6 bases). Germline CDR1 reads KGHSH; CDR2 reads LQKENI. This CDR3 comprises 11 residues. With 6 bases removed from V and 7 bases from J, the gap between germline ends came to 10 bases. Full variable domain (outside the CDR3, taken from reference TRBV18 and TRBJ2-7): NAGVMQNPRHLVRRRGQEARLRCSPMKGHSHVYWYRQLPEEGLKFMVYLQKENIIDESGMPKERFSAEFPKEGPSILRIQQVVRGDSAAYFCASSLSGEQYFGPGTRLTVT.

Written as DNA, the CDR3 is TGTGCCAGCAGCCGAACAGGCCCCAGCACAGATACGCAGTATTTT. Translating it yields CASSRTGPSTDTQYF. The chain links TRBV4-2 to TRBJ2-3, with TRBD1 as a possible D gene (5 bases). Germline V CDR1 and CDR2: LGHNA, YNFKEQ. V was shortened by 4 bases and J by 0 bases, with 11 bases between the two germline ends. This CDR3 region has 15 residues.

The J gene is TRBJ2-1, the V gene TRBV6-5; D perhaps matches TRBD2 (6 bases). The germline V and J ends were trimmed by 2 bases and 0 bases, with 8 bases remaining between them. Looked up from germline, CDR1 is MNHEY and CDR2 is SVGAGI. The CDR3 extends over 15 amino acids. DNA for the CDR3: TGTGCCAGCAGTTACGTTAGCGGCTCCTACAATGAGCAGTTCTTC. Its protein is CASSYVSGSYNEQFF.

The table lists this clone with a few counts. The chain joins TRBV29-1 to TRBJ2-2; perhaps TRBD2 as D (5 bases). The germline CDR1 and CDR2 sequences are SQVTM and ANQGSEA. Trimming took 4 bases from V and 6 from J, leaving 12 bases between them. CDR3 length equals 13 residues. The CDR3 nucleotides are TGCAGCGTTGCCGGACTGGGCCCCGGGGAGCTGTTTTTT. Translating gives CSVAGLGPGELFF.

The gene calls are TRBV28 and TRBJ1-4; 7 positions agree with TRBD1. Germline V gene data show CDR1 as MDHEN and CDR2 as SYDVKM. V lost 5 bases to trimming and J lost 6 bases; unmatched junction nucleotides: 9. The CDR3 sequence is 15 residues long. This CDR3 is CASSALDRVDEKLFF. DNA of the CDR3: TGTGCCAGCAGTGCCCTCGACAGGGTTGATGAAAAACTGTTTTTT.

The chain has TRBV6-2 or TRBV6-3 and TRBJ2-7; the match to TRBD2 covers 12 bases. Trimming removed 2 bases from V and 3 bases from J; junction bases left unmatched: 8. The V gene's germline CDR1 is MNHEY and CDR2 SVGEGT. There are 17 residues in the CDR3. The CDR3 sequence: CASSYGLAGRINYEQYF. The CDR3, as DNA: TGTGCCAGCAGTTACGGACTAGCGGGACGAATCAACTACGAGCAGTACTTC.

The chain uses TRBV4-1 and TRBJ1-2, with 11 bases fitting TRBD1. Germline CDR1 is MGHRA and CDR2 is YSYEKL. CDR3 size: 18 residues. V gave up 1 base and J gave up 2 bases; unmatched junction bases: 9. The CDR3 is CASSQAWTGGTTNYGYTF. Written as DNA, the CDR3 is TGCGCCAGCAGCCAAGCGTGGACAGGGGGCACAACCAACTATGGCTACACCTTC.

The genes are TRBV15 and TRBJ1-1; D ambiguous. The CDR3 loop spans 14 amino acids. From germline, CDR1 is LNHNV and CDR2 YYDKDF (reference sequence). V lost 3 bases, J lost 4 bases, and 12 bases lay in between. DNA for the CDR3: TGTGCCACCAGCAGCCCGATGGTGGCCACTGAAGCTTTCTTT. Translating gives CATSSPMVATEAFF.

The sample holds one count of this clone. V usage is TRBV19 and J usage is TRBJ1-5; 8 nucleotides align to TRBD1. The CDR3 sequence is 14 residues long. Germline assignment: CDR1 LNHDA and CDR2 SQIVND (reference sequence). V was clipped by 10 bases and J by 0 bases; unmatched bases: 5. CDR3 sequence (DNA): TGTGCCACCTGGACAGGGTATAGCAATCAGCCCCAGCATTTT. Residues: CATWTGYSNQPQHF.

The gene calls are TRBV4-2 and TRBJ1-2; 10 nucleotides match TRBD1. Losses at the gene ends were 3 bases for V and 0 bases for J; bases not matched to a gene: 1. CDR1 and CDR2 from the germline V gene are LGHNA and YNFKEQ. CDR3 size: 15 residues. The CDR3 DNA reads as TGTGCCAGCAGCCAGGGGACAGGGGCTAACTATGGCTACACCTTC. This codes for CASSQGTGANYGYTF.